Sequencing of this T cell receptor (beta chain) was carried out in a study of shared clonotypes between healthy human individuals. The CDR3 has 14 amino acids. The germline V and J ends were trimmed by 6 bases and 3 bases, with 15 bases remaining between them. Germline values: CDR1 MDHEN, CDR2 SYDVKM. A CD45RA-negative memory subset and a CD45RA+ naive subset were separated from the CD4+ cells. Concerning this clone itself: Its antigen is still unknown.

Study conclusions and caveats: About 5% was the fraction of naive CD4 clonotypes found shared across a handful of donors.

Replicate PCRs for sorted subsets used around 200 ng DNA; this equaled some 30,000 T cell genomes. The data were produced by immunoSEQ multiplex PCR, yet TCRdb's version contains in-frame clones alone and is incomplete. This table has millions of clones, roughly nine tenths appearing once. This receptor was taken from a man aged 18-30 years in good health. Sequenced sample: naive CD4+ T cells sorted from blood. Subset meaning: CD45RA+ positively selected. The chain carries TRBV28 and TRBJ2-7; D uncertain. The CDR3: CASRSADSYYEQYF. As DNA, the CDR3 is TGTGCCAGCAGGTCGGCAGACTCCTACTACGAGCAGTACTTC.